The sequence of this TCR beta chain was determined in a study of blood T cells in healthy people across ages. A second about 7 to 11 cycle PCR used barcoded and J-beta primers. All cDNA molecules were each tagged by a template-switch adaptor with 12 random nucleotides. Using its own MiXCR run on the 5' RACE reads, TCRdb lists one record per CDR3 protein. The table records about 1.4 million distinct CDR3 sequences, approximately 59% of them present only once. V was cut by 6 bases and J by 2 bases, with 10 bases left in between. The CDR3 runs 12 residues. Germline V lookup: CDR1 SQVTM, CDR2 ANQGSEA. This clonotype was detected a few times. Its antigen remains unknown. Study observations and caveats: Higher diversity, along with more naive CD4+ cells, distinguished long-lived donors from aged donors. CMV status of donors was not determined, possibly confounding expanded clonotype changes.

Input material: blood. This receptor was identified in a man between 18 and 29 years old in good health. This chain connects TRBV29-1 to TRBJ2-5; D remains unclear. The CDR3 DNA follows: TGCAGCGTAAGGGAAAGTCAAGAGACCCAGTACTTC. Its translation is CSVRESQETQYF.